This passage covers 21 T cell receptor beta chains from one sample sequenced in a study of CD8 T cells in ankylosing spondylitis. TCRdb called the 5' RACE reads again in MiXCR, with one record for every CDR3 protein. Among approximately 290,000 distinct CDR3 sequences listed, about 20% were seen once. Sequenced input: blood, either unsorted or a sorted T cell fraction (not recorded which). Every receptor here comes from a female donor with ankylosing spondylitis or in good health (not recorded which).

J is TRBJ2-3 and V is TRBV11-2; possible D gene TRBD2, 5 bases. This CDR3 comprises 17 residues. Trimming removed 2 bases from V and 1 base from J, with 16 bases in between. Germline values: CDR1 SGHAT, CDR2 FQNNGV. CDR3 DNA sequence: TGTGCCAGCAGCTTACCCCTACGGGGTTGGGGCACAGATACGCAGTATTTT. Translated: CASSLPLRGWGTDTQYF.

There are many counts of this clonotype. The genes are TRBV20-1 and TRBJ2-7; 7 bases agree with TRBD2. CDR1 DFQATT and CDR2 SNEGSKA come from the germline V gene (reference sequence). The CDR3 covers 12 residues. The V segment lost 5 bases and the J segment 5 bases; nucleotides outside the gene matches: 6. The CDR3 coding sequence is TGCAGTGCTGGATACGGACTAGACGAGCAGTACTTC. Its protein is CSAGYGLDEQYF.

Only a few counts were recorded for this clonotype. CDR3 nucleotide sequence: TGTGCCAGCAGCTACCCCGGGAAGGGGCGCTACGAGCAGTACTTC. Its translation: CASSYPGKGRYEQYF. The chain employs TRBV7-8 and TRBJ2-7; D may match TRBD1 or TRBD2 (5 bases each). V lost 4 bases and J lost 3, with 16 bases in between. The CDR3 is made up of 15 amino acids. Germline V CDR1 and CDR2: SGHVS, FQNEAQ.

The chain has TRBV18 and TRBJ2-7, with D unresolved. This CDR3 spans 11 amino acids. Germline CDR1 is KGHSH and CDR2 is LQKENI. The ends were cut back, 1 base at V and 7 bases at J, with 5 bases in the middle. CDR3 bases: TGTGCCAGCTCACCACAAGGGGAGCAGTACTTC. Protein product: CASSPQGEQYF.

This clonotype was counted a few times. The chain combines TRBV11-2 with TRBJ2-2; D remains ambiguous. V lost 6 bases, J lost 0 bases, and 20 bases lay in between. Germline CDR1 is SGHAT and CDR2 is FQNNGV. The CDR3 contains 18 residues. CDR3: CASRPPYRVNANTGELFF. The CDR3 nucleotides are TGTGCCAGCAGACCCCCTTATCGGGTGAACGCGAACACCGGGGAGCTGTTTTTT. The complete variable domain, with remaining parts taken from reference TRBV11-2 and TRBJ2-2, reads EAGVAQSPRYKIIEKRQSVAFWCNPISGHATLYWYQQILGQGPKLLIQFQNNGVVDDSQLPKDRFSAERLKGVDSTLKIQPAKLEDSAVYLCASRPPYRVNANTGELFFGEGSRLTVL.

This clonotype was counted between two and nine times. The V gene is TRBV9, the J gene TRBJ2-7, with D possibly being TRBD2 (5 bases). Trimming shortened V by 3 bases and J by 2 bases, and 15 bases separated the two germline ends. The CDR3 runs 15 residues. CDR1 is SGDLS and CDR2 is YYNGEE in the germline V gene. DNA of the CDR3: TGTGCCAGCAGCGGTGATGTCGCGGGCGCCTACGAGCAGTACTTC. It encodes CASSGDVAGAYEQYF.

This chain uses TRBV9 with TRBJ1-1, with no clear D. This CDR3 has 13 residues. In germline, CDR1 is SGDLS, CDR2 YYNGEE. Trimming took 0 bases from V and 5 from J, leaving 8 bases between them. The CDR3 loop is CASSVGRKTEAFF. In DNA, the CDR3 is TGTGCCAGCAGCGTAGGGAGGAAGACTGAAGCTTTCTTT.

This chain links TRBV12-3 or TRBV12-4 with TRBJ2-1, with TRBD2 matching over 10 bases. This CDR3 is 16 amino acids long. J gave up 0 bases and V 2 bases, and 1 base lay outside the gene matches. CDR3 coding DNA: TGTGCCAGCAGTTTACTAGCGGGGGTCTCCTACAATGAGCAGTTCTTC. Translating it yields CASSLLAGVSYNEQFF.

The chain uses TRBV9 and TRBJ2-1, with a weak D call TRBD1 (6 bases). This CDR3 comprises 15 residues. The germline V gene encodes CDR1 SGDLS and CDR2 YYNGEE. The V gene lost 1 base and the J gene lost 4 bases, with 12 bases spanning the gap. Here the CDR3 DNA reads TGTGCCAGCAGCGTAACCCCACAGGGTTACAATGAGCAGTTCTTC. This encodes CASSVTPQGYNEQFF.

The J gene is TRBJ2-1, the V gene TRBV25-1; 13 bases are a match to TRBD2. With V trimmed by 3 bases and J by 5 bases, 1 base remained unmatched. Per germline, CDR1 MGHDK and CDR2 SYGVNS. The CDR3 contains 15 residues. The CDR3: CASSETSGRNNEQFF. The CDR3 DNA reads as TGTGCCAGCAGTGAGACTAGCGGGAGGAACAATGAGCAGTTCTTC.

This clonotype occurred a few times. CDR3 amino acids: CASSDRQVRGAFF. The CDR3, as DNA: TGTGCCAGCAGTGACCGACAGGTGAGGGGAGCTTTCTTT. V and J are TRBV6-1 and TRBJ1-1; D perhaps matches TRBD1 (6 bases). V lost 3 bases to trimming and J lost 10 bases, with 15 bases between them. Germline V gene sequence: CDR1 MNHNS, CDR2 SASEGT. CDR3 length: 13 amino acids.

This clonotype was seen a few times. The chain has TRBV2 and TRBJ2-5; 10 bases fit TRBD1. The J segment lost 5 bases and the V segment lost 5 bases, leaving 8 bases of the junction unmatched. Germline V gene sequence: CDR1 SNHLY, CDR2 FYNNEI. This CDR3 region has 15 residues. Here the CDR3 reads CASSPGQGLRETQYF. The CDR3 nucleotides are TGTGCCAGCAGTCCGGGACAGGGGTTACGGGAGACCCAGTACTTC. Full variable domain (remainder filled in from reference TRBV2 and TRBJ2-5): EPEVTQTPSHQVTQMGQEVILRCVPISNHLYFYWYRQILGQKVEFLVSFYNNEISEKSEIFDDQFSVERPDGSNFTLKIRSTKLEDSAMYFCASSPGQGLRETQYFGPGTRLLVL.

This clonotype occurred many times. This sequence joins TRBV12-3 or TRBV12-4 and TRBJ1-2; perhaps TRBD1 as D (6 bases). Trimming took 2 bases from V and 3 from J, leaving 13 bases between them. The CDR3 covers 15 residues. CDR3 in amino acids: CASSLRSRGHYGYTF. DNA of the CDR3: TGTGCCAGCAGTTTAAGGTCCCGGGGGCACTATGGCTACACCTTC.

The CDR3: CASSRRVGDEQFF. The DNA for the CDR3 is TGTGCCAGCAGTAGAAGGGTGGGAGATGAGCAGTTCTTC. This chain links TRBV9 with TRBJ2-1, with D maybe TRBD2 (5 bases). Germline V CDR1 and CDR2: SGDLS, YYNGEE. V lost 5 bases and J lost 8, with 14 bases in between. This CDR3 region has 13 residues.

This clonotype occurred a few times. V and J are TRBV20-1 and TRBJ2-1; tentative D call: TRBD2 (6 bases). The CDR3 runs to 17 residues. V was pared by 1 base and J by 4 bases, with 20 bases between. CDR1 is DFQATT, CDR2 SNEGSKA, per germline (reference sequence). CDR3: CSARVPGLSPPYNEQFF. DNA of the CDR3: TGCAGTGCTAGAGTGCCGGGACTCTCACCCCCTTACAATGAGCAGTTCTTC.

This clonotype was counted only a few times. The CDR3 DNA reads TGTGCCAGCAGCTTTACGGGAGGGGGACTGGAAGAGCAGTACTTC. It yields the protein CASSFTGGGLEEQYF. The chain joins TRBV7-8 to TRBJ2-7, with TRBD2 identical over 8 bases. Looked up from germline, CDR1 is SGHVS and CDR2 is FQNEAQ. CDR3 length: 15 residues. The trim removed 3 bases at V and 7 bases at J, leaving 11 bases unmatched. Full variable domain (rest looked up from reference TRBV7-8 and TRBJ2-7): GAGVSQSPRYKVAKRGQDVALRCDPISGHVSLFWYQQALGQGPEFLTYFQNEAQLDKSGLPSDRFFAERPEGSVSTLKIQRTQQEDSAVYLCASSFTGGGLEEQYFGPGTRLTVT.

The chain carries TRBV5-1 and TRBJ2-2, with D possibly being TRBD2 (6 bases). The CDR3 length is 17 residues. The germline V gene has CDR1 SGHRS and CDR2 YFSETQ. Trimming stripped 4 bases from V and 0 bases from J, with 16 bases between. In nucleotides, the CDR3 is TGCGCCAGCAGCCACGGGACTTTTCACGCGAACACCGGGGAGCTGTTTTTT. This codes for CASSHGTFHANTGELFF.

The chain links TRBV6-2 or TRBV6-3 to TRBJ1-2; a weak D match, TRBD1 (5 bases). Germline lookup yields CDR1 MNHEY and CDR2 SVGEGT. This CDR3 is built from 14 residues. Trimming shortened V by 9 bases and J by 4 bases, and 18 bases separated the two germline ends. The CDR3 loop is CASQSQGVPYGYTF. CDR3 coding DNA: TGTGCCAGTCAATCCCAGGGAGTGCCCTATGGCTACACCTTC.

This clonotype has at least ten counts. As DNA, the CDR3 is TGCAGCGTTGGAGGGGGCCGAGGGACTGAAGCTTTCTTT. Residues: CSVGGGRGTEAFF. The chain carries TRBV29-1 and TRBJ1-1; 7 bases line up with TRBD1. J was trimmed by 5 bases and V by 4 bases; bases with no gene match: 7. This CDR3 comprises 13 residues. Germline V gene sequence: CDR1 SQVTM, CDR2 ANQGSEA.

On this clonotype itself: This may come from a read error, since a much larger clone is one base off. This sequence joins TRBV6-6 and TRBJ2-3; D gene unclear. Germline lookup yields CDR1 MNHNY and CDR2 SVGAGI (reference sequence). With 6 bases removed from V and 4 bases from J, the gap between germline ends came to 5 bases. The CDR3 loop spans 11 amino acids. CDR3 protein: CASRYADTQYF. CDR3 nucleotide sequence: TGTGCCAGCAGATACGCAGATACGCAGTATTTT.

The rearrangement uses TRBV29-1 and TRBJ1-2, with no clear D. Germline CDR1 and CDR2: SQVTM and ANQGSEA. The CDR3 spans 12 residues. The ends were cut back, 5 bases at V and 0 bases at J, with 7 bases in the middle. CDR3 nucleotide sequence: TGCAGCGTTCGACCCCCTAACTATGGCTACACCTTC. Protein product: CSVRPPNYGYTF.